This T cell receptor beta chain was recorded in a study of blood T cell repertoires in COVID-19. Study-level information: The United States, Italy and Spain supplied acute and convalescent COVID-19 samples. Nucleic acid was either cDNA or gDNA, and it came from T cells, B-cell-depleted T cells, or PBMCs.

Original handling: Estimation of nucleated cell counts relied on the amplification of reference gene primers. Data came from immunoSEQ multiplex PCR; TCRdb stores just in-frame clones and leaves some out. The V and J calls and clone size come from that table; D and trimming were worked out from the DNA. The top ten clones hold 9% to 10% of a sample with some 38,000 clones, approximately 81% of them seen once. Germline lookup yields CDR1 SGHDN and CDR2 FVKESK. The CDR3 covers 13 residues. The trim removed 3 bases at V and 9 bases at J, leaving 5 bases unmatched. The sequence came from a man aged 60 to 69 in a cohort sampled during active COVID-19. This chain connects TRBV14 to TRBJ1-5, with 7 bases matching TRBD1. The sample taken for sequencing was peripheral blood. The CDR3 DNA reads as TGTGCCAGCAGCCAGATAACAGGGGCGCCCCAGCATTTT. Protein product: CASSQITGAPQHF.